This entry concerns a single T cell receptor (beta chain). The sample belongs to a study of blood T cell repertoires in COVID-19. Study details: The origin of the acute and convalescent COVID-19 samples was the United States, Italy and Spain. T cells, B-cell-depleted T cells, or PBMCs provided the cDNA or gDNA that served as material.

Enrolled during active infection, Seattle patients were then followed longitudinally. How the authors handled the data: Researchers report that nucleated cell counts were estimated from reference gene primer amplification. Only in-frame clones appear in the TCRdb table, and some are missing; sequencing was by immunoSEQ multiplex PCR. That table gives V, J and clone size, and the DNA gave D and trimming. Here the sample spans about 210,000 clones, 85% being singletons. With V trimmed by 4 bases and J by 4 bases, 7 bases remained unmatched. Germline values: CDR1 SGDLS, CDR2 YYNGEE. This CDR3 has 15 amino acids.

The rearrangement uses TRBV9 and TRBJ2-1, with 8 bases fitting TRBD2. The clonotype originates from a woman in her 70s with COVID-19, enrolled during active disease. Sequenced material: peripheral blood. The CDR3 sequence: CASSPRGGRYNEQFF. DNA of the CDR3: TGTGCCAGCAGCCCCCGGGGGGGCCGATACAATGAGCAGTTCTTC.